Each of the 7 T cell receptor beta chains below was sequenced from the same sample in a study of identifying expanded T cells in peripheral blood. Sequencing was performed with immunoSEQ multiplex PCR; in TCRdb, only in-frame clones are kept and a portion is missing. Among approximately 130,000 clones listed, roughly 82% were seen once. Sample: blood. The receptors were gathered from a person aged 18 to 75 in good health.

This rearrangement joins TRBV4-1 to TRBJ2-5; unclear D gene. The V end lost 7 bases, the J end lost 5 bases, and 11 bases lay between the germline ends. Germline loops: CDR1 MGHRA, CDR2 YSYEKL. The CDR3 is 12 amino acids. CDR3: CASTSDRETQYF. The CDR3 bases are TGCGCCAGCACTTCGGACCGGGAGACCCAGTACTTC.

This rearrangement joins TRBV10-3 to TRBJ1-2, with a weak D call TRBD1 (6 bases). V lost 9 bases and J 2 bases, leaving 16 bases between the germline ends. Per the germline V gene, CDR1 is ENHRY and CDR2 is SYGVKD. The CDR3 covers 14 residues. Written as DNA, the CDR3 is TGTGCCATAAGAGCGACAGGACCCAACTATGGCTACACCTTC. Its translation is CAIRATGPNYGYTF.

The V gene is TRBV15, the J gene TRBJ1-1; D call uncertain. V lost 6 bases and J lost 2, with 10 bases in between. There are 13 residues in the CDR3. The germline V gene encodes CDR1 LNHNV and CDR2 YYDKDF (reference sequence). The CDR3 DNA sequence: TGTGCCACCAGTAGCGGGATCAACACTGAAGCTTTCTTT. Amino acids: CATSSGINTEAFF.

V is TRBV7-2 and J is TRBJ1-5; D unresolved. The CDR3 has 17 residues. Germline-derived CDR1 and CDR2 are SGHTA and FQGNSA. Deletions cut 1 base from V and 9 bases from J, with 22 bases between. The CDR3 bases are TGTGCCAGCAGCTTAGTGGAGTTGACGGGTGGCCTCGGGCCCCAGCATTTT. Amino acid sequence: CASSLVELTGGLGPQHF.

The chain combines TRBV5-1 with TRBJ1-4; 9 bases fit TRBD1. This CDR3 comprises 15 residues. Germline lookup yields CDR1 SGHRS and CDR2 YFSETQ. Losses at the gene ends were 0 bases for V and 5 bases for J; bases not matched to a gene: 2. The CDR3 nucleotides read TGCGCCAGCAGCTTGGTCGGGACAGGGAATGAAAAACTGTTTTTT. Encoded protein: CASSLVGTGNEKLFF.

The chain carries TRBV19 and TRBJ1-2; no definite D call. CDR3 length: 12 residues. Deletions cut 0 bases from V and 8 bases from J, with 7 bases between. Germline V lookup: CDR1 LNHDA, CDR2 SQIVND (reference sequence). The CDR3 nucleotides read TGTGCCAGTAGTATAGATCTGGCCGGCTACACCTTC. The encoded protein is CASSIDLAGYTF.

CDR3 sequence: CASSPQASGGLVYSEQFF. DNA for the CDR3: TGTGCCAGCTCACCACAGGCTAGCGGGGGCCTTGTTTATAGTGAGCAGTTCTTC. This chain uses TRBV18 with TRBJ2-1; TRBD2 matches at 10 bases. V gave up 1 base and J gave up 9 bases; unmatched junction bases: 15. The germline V gene has CDR1 KGHSH and CDR2 LQKENI. CDR3 length: 18 residues.